This T cell receptor (beta chain) was identified during a study of T cells after yellow fever vaccination (dated 2019 in TCRdb). Describing the broader study: Libraries from fractions with low cell numbers were prepared with the SMART-Seq v4 Ultra Low Input RNA kit. Blood samples were taken at several timepoints before and after primary and secondary immunization, and bulk PBMC replicates and cell subsets were isolated. Two healthy male donors, one aged 18 to 29 and one aged 30 to 39 years, were included in the cohort. To track T-cell clones before and after primary and booster YFV17D yellow fever vaccination, bulk TCR alpha and beta repertoires were sequenced longitudinally. Study-wide findings and limitations: Most clones expanded after primary vaccination (about 95% of CD4 and approximately 90% of CD8) were re-detected after the booster, suggesting that broad memory maintenance occurred. A small fraction of clonotypes showed up in both the CD4 and CD8 compartments, probably as a result of convergent recombination. FACS-sorted repertoires could contain abundant contaminating clonotypes from the bulk population, so computational filtering was required. Compared with the primary T-cell response, the secondary T-cell response was weaker but faster, peaking on day 5 rather than day 15. Only a couple of donors were included in the study, so the extent to which the findings can be generalized is limited.

Synthesis of TCR cDNA relied on 5'RACE template switching, a step that introduced a universal primer site along with unique molecular identifiers. Priming for cDNA synthesis came from both the TCR alpha and TCR beta constant segments. Library amplification used two PCR steps, and the second PCR step added sample barcodes and sequencing adapters. Sequencing of libraries was done on Illumina HiSeq 2500 (2x100 bp) or NovaSeq (2x150 bp). Regarding the original processing steps: MIGEC was used to demultiplex reads and collapse the reads into UMI consensus sequences, and MiXCR was used for V(D)J alignment. Using edgeR on replicate PBMC samples, clonotypes were called vaccine-responding if FDR was below 0.01 and the log2 fold change was above 5 up to day 15. CD4 or CD8 identity was assigned to each bulk clonotype according to whether the clonotype was present at higher abundance in the sequenced CD4 repertoire or the sequenced CD8 repertoire. The public reads were reprocessed in TCRdb via fastp at Q25 and MiXCR, keeping in-frame beta chains. Merged by CDR3 protein, the rows form single entries marked with the most common genes and DNA. The V and J calls were not made by the authors but by TCRdb's processing. The sample table contains fewer than 350,000 distinct CDR3 sequences; only one count was recorded for roughly 8.7% of them. Of the sample, roughly 18% falls within the top ten clones.

The sample's treatment or condition label is to be understood as: live attenuated yellow fever vaccine strain. Two biological replicates of bulk PBMCs were collected at each blood-draw timepoint. A standard Ficoll-Paque protocol was used to isolate PBMCs from peripheral blood. TriZol was used to extract RNA from bulk PBMCs, CD4 and CD8 fractions, and dextramer-positive and dextramer-negative fractions. Many counts were recorded for this clonotype. The target of this receptor is not known. No much larger clonotype is one base removed from it; base qualities were not supplied. The TCR sequence derives from a young man who received the YFV17D yellow fever vaccine. The starting material was PBMCs, obtained on the day of the first yellow fever vaccination.

The DNA sequence is TGCAGCGTTAAATATCACACAGACGGGGAGCTGTTTTTT. Its coded protein is CSVKYHTDGELFF. The chain is encoded by TRBV29-1 joined to TRBJ2-2, with no reliable assignment of the D segment. V was cut back by 5 bases and J by 7 bases, leaving a gap of 14 bases between them. CDR1 and CDR2, per the germline V gene, are SQVTM and ANQGSEA. The CDR3, from cysteine to phenylalanine, totals 13 residues. CDR3 DNA only is kept here, 39 bases in frame from base 1.